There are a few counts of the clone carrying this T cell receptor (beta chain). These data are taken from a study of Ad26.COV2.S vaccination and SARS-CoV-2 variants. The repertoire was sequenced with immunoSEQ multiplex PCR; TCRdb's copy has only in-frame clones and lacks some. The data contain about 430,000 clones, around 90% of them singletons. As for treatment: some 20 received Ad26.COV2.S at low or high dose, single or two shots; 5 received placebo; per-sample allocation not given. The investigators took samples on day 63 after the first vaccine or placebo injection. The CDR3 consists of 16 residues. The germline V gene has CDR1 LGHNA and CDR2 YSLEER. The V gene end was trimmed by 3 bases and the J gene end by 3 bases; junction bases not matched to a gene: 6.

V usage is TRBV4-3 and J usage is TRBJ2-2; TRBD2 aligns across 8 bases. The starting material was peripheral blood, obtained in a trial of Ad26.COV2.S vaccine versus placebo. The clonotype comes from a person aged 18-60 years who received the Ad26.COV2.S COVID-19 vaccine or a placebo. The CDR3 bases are TGCGCCAGCAGCCAGGGACTAGAGGGGGACACCGGGGAGCTGTTTTTT. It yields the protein CASSQGLEGDTGELFF.